Listed below are T cell receptor beta chains from one sample, sequenced in a study of T cell responses to AZD1222 COVID-19 vaccine. Generated by immunoSEQ multiplex PCR, the TCRdb table keeps only in-frame clones and is missing some. The table has roughly 100,000 clones, over 80% seen once. The sample here was peripheral blood, taken on day 0 of AZD1222 vaccination. The receptors derive from an adult in good health. Each CDR3 is given with its conserved first and last residue. Fields, in order: clone size, J gene, CDR3 length, D gene, V gene, CDR3 DNA, CDR3 protein. The D gene is left open where the match is weak. Some rows have no size entry. The others give once, few or many, or a class for an expanded clone.

clone_size: NA; j_call: TRBJ2-3; cdr3_length: 14; d_call: NA; v_call: TRBV4-3; cdr3_nt: TGCGCCAGCAGCCAAGATGAAAGGGCTGATACGCAGTATTTT; cdr3_aa: CASSQDERADTQYF
clone_size: NA; j_call: TRBJ1-1; cdr3_length: 13; d_call: NA; v_call: TRBV2; cdr3_nt: TGTGCCTCCATGGGGCAACCGAACACTGAAGCTTTCTTT; cdr3_aa: CASMGQPNTEAFF
clone_size: NA; j_call: TRBJ1-1; cdr3_length: 15; d_call: TRBD1; v_call: TRBV4-2; cdr3_nt: TGTGCCAGCAGCCCGGGACAGGCTGAGAACACTGAAGCTTTCTTT; cdr3_aa: CASSPGQAENTEAFF
clone_size: NA; j_call: TRBJ1-2; cdr3_length: 17; d_call: NA; v_call: TRBV2; cdr3_nt: TGTGCCAGCAGTGAATCCCCCGTAAGGGGAGGGAACTATGGCTACACCTTC; cdr3_aa: CASSESPVRGGNYGYTF
clone_size: NA; j_call: TRBJ1-2; cdr3_length: 15; d_call: TRBD1; v_call: TRBV27; cdr3_nt: TGTGCCAGCAGTTCACCCGACAGGGGGCTCATGGGCTACACCTTC; cdr3_aa: CASSSPDRGLMGYTF
clone_size: NA; j_call: TRBJ1-2; cdr3_length: 15; d_call: NA; v_call: TRBV7-2; cdr3_nt: TGTGCCAGCACCACCCCGGGGGGCGGTGGGTATGGCTACACCTTC; cdr3_aa: CASTTPGGGGYGYTF
clone_size: NA; j_call: TRBJ2-5; cdr3_length: 14; d_call: TRBD2; v_call: TRBV6-2/TRBV6-3; cdr3_nt: TGTGCCAGCAGTACCGGGGGGGCATCGGAGACCCAGTACTTC; cdr3_aa: CASSTGGASETQYF
clone_size: NA; j_call: TRBJ2-1; cdr3_length: 14; d_call: NA; v_call: TRBV2; cdr3_nt: TGTGCCAGCAGCCGGGCTGTCGGGGGCAATGAGCAGTTCTTC; cdr3_aa: CASSRAVGGNEQFF
clone_size: NA; j_call: TRBJ1-1; cdr3_length: 14; d_call: NA; v_call: TRBV7-8; cdr3_nt: TGTGCCAGCAGCCCCGGGGGGGAGAACACTGAAGCTTTCTTT; cdr3_aa: CASSPGGENTEAFF
clone_size: NA; j_call: TRBJ1-1; cdr3_length: 13; d_call: NA; v_call: TRBV5-1; cdr3_nt: TGCGCCAGCAGCTTGGGGGTGGGAAGCGAAGCTTTCTTT; cdr3_aa: CASSLGVGSEAFF
clone_size: NA; j_call: TRBJ1-2; cdr3_length: 17; d_call: TRBD1; v_call: TRBV11-2; cdr3_nt: TGTGCCAGCAGCTCCTTACGGAGGACAGGAAATAACTATGGCTACACCTTC; cdr3_aa: CASSSLRRTGNNYGYTF
clone_size: NA; j_call: TRBJ1-6; cdr3_length: 16; d_call: NA; v_call: TRBV6-2/TRBV6-3; cdr3_nt: TGTGCCAGCAGCGGCCCGGCGTCAGGGACTAATTCACCCCTCCACTTT; cdr3_aa: CASSGPASGTNSPLHF
clone_size: NA; j_call: TRBJ2-3; cdr3_length: 12; d_call: NA; v_call: TRBV7-2; cdr3_nt: TGTGCCAGCAGCCTCCCCACAGATACGCAGTATTTT; cdr3_aa: CASSLPTDTQYF
clone_size: once; j_call: TRBJ2-3; cdr3_length: 13; d_call: NA; v_call: TRBV24-1; cdr3_nt: TGTGCCACCAGTACGTACAGCACAGATACGCAGTATTTT; cdr3_aa: CATSTYSTDTQYF
clone_size: NA; j_call: TRBJ1-1; cdr3_length: 16; d_call: NA; v_call: TRBV7-2; cdr3_nt: TGTGCCAGCAGCTTAATAGGGGGGGCTGAGAACACTGAAGCTTTCTTT; cdr3_aa: CASSLIGGAENTEAFF
clone_size: NA; j_call: TRBJ1-6; cdr3_length: 15; d_call: TRBD1; v_call: TRBV6-5; cdr3_nt: TGTGCCAGCAGTTCCCTCGGGACAGCAGATTCACCCCTCCACTTT; cdr3_aa: CASSSLGTADSPLHF
clone_size: NA; j_call: TRBJ1-3; cdr3_length: 15; d_call: NA; v_call: TRBV7-9; cdr3_nt: TGTGCCAGCAGTCATAGCGGGGGAGTAGGAAACACCATATATTTT; cdr3_aa: CASSHSGGVGNTIYF
clone_size: few; j_call: TRBJ2-1; cdr3_length: 16; d_call: TRBD1; v_call: TRBV7-9; cdr3_nt: TGTGCCAGCAGCTTAGGGACAGGTTTCTCCTACAATGAGCAGTTCTTC; cdr3_aa: CASSLGTGFSYNEQFF
clone_size: NA; j_call: TRBJ2-3; cdr3_length: 15; d_call: NA; v_call: TRBV25-1; cdr3_nt: TGTGCCAGCAGTGAATCGGGGCAGGCCACAGATACGCAGTATTTT; cdr3_aa: CASSESGQATDTQYF
clone_size: NA; j_call: TRBJ2-1; cdr3_length: 14; d_call: NA; v_call: TRBV10-3; cdr3_nt: TGTGCCATCACGGCAGAAAGCTCCTACAATGAGCAGTTCTTC; cdr3_aa: CAITAESSYNEQFF
clone_size: NA; j_call: TRBJ2-4; cdr3_length: 13; d_call: NA; v_call: TRBV4-3; cdr3_nt: TGCGCCAGCAGCCAAGATCCTAGAAACATTCAGTACTTC; cdr3_aa: CASSQDPRNIQYF
clone_size: NA; j_call: TRBJ1-2; cdr3_length: 18; d_call: NA; v_call: TRBV4-1; cdr3_nt: TGCGCCAGCAGCCAAGTAGATTTGGGTTTCAGGGGAGGCTATGGCTACACCTTC; cdr3_aa: CASSQVDLGFRGGYGYTF
clone_size: few; j_call: TRBJ2-2; cdr3_length: 16; d_call: TRBD2; v_call: TRBV6-2/TRBV6-3; cdr3_nt: TGTGCCAGCAGCCGCATAGCGGGAGCGAACACCGGGGAGCTGTTTTTT; cdr3_aa: CASSRIAGANTGELFF
clone_size: NA; j_call: TRBJ2-2; cdr3_length: 16; d_call: NA; v_call: TRBV24-1; cdr3_nt: TGTGCCACCAGTGACTCCCATAACTTGGTCACCGGGGAGCTGTTTTTT; cdr3_aa: CATSDSHNLVTGELFF
clone_size: NA; j_call: TRBJ1-2; cdr3_length: 15; d_call: TRBD1; v_call: TRBV4-3; cdr3_nt: TGCGCCAGCAGCCAAGCAGGGGGCGCTAACTATGGCTACACCTTC; cdr3_aa: CASSQAGGANYGYTF
clone_size: NA; j_call: TRBJ1-2; cdr3_length: 20; d_call: TRBD1; v_call: TRBV27; cdr3_nt: TGTGCCAGCAGTTTATATGGGGGGGACAGGGGCTTCGCAGGATACTATGGCTACACCTTC; cdr3_aa: CASSLYGGDRGFAGYYGYTF
clone_size: NA; j_call: TRBJ1-5; cdr3_length: 13; d_call: NA; v_call: TRBV7-9; cdr3_nt: TGTGCCAGCAGCCATCGGGGGGATCAGCCCCAGCATTTT; cdr3_aa: CASSHRGDQPQHF
clone_size: NA; j_call: TRBJ1-2; cdr3_length: 15; d_call: NA; v_call: TRBV6-2/TRBV6-3; cdr3_nt: TGTGCCAGCAGTTATATGGGCAGAGATAACTATGGCTACACCTTC; cdr3_aa: CASSYMGRDNYGYTF
clone_size: once; j_call: TRBJ1-1; cdr3_length: 16; d_call: NA; v_call: TRBV3-1/TRBV3-2; cdr3_nt: TGTGCCAGCAGCCAAAGTCGGCCCGGGCTGAACACTGAAGCTTTCTTT; cdr3_aa: CASSQSRPGLNTEAFF
clone_size: NA; j_call: TRBJ1-1; cdr3_length: 13; d_call: TRBD1; v_call: TRBV30; cdr3_nt: TGTGCCTGGAGTGGGGGACAGCGCCTAGAAGCTTTCTTT; cdr3_aa: CAWSGGQRLEAFF
clone_size: NA; j_call: TRBJ2-7; cdr3_length: 16; d_call: TRBD2; v_call: TRBV7-9; cdr3_nt: TGTGCCAGCAGCCCCACCTCGACTAGCGGAACCTACGAGCAGTACTTC; cdr3_aa: CASSPTSTSGTYEQYF
clone_size: NA; j_call: TRBJ1-5; cdr3_length: 15; d_call: NA; v_call: TRBV5-1; cdr3_nt: TGCGCCAGCAGCTTAGCCGGGGACAACAATCAGCCCCAGCATTTT; cdr3_aa: CASSLAGDNNQPQHF
clone_size: NA; j_call: TRBJ1-1; cdr3_length: 15; d_call: NA; v_call: TRBV18; cdr3_nt: TGTGCCAGCTCACCGACTGTTCTCCGGGACACTGAAGCTTTCTTT; cdr3_aa: CASSPTVLRDTEAFF
clone_size: NA; j_call: TRBJ2-2; cdr3_length: 13; d_call: NA; v_call: TRBV7-9; cdr3_nt: TGTGCCAGCAGCTTAGTCCAGTCGGGGGAGCTGTTTTTT; cdr3_aa: CASSLVQSGELFF
clone_size: NA; j_call: TRBJ2-5; cdr3_length: 14; d_call: TRBD1; v_call: TRBV5-4; cdr3_nt: TGTGCCAGCAGGATGGGACAGTTGGACGAGACCCAGTACTTC; cdr3_aa: CASRMGQLDETQYF